This T cell receptor (beta chain) was profiled in a study of cytomegalovirus exposure and HLA in healthy donors. Study findings and constraints: Despite most TCR sequences being rare, some public TCRs occurred in many donors.

Trimming took 6 bases from V and 4 from J; bases not matched to a gene: 5. Germline loops: CDR1 LNHDA, CDR2 SQIVND (reference sequence). The CDR3 consists of 13 residues. As to this clone: The antigen is unknown.

In the PCR, 60 Vbeta and 13 Jbeta primers were used. Using immunoSEQ multiplex PCR, the repertoire was profiled, and TCRdb retains in-frame clones only, with some absent. The table lists some 170,000 clones, 82% of them singletons, with about 10% in the top ten. The clonotype was recovered from a middle-aged man in good health and CMV-seropositive. This chain uses TRBV19 with TRBJ1-1; TRBD1 matches 7 bases. The sequencing sample was made of PBMCs. The CDR3: CASRSGQATEAFF. The CDR3 bases are TGTGCCAGTAGGAGTGGACAGGCCACTGAAGCTTTCTTT.